This T cell receptor (beta chain) was found in a study of shared clonotypes between healthy human individuals. Study-level background: The study used three CD4 naive, three CD4 memory, two CD8 naive and one CD8 memory plate per donor.

Naive CD8 cells lacked CD45RO, underwent positive selection for CCR7 and left out terminally differentiated effector memory CD45RA+ cells. Remarks on this clone: Its specificity is unknown.

Only in-frame clones appear in the TCRdb table, and some are missing; sequencing was by immunoSEQ multiplex PCR. The sample gives about 550,000 clones, nearly 97% of which show up once; around 0.11% is in the top ten. Study-wide results and limits: Rarefaction revealed incomplete sorted-subset sequencing despite large depth. What naive subsets generally showed was a larger estimated richness than memory subsets showed. It was observed that about 5% of naive CD4 clonotypes were shared across a few donors.

Trimming took off 4 bases at V and 1 base at J, with 16 bases between the two ends. The CDR3 totals 16 residues. Germline CDR1 and CDR2: KGHSY and FQNENV. The source material was naive CD8+ T cells sorted from blood. This chain joins TRBV16 and TRBJ1-1; D is undetermined. The receptor comes from a woman aged 25-40 years in good health. CDR3 amino acids: CASSPYPTPSNTEAFF. The CDR3 nucleotides are TGTGCCAGCAGCCCCTACCCGACGCCTTCGAACACTGAAGCTTTCTTT.